The 17 T cell receptor beta chains reported below all come from one sample, sequenced in a study of cytomegalovirus exposure and HLA in healthy donors. With 60 Vbeta and 13 Jbeta primers, the PCR was carried out. Here immunoSEQ multiplex PCR was the method, and the copy in TCRdb shows in-frame clones only, minus some. The sample consists of some 130,000 clones, about 80% of them appearing once. The sequencing sample was made of PBMCs. Receptors originate from a man aged 25 to 45 in good health and CMV-seronegative.

CDR3 bases: TGTGCCAGCTGCAGGGGGCAGGAAGATACGCAGTATTTT. Its protein product is CASCRGQEDTQYF. The rearrangement joins TRBV28 to TRBJ2-3; 8 bases fit TRBD1. Looked up from germline, CDR1 is MDHEN and CDR2 is SYDVKM. This CDR3 is built from 13 residues. The junction had 6 bases not matched to a gene; V was cut back by 8 bases and J by 5 bases. The complete variable domain, with remaining parts taken from reference TRBV28 and TRBJ2-3, reads DVKVTQSSRYLVKRTGEKVFLECVQDMDHENMFWYRQDPGLGLRLIYFSYDVKMKEKGDIPEGYSVSREKKERFSLILESASTNQTSMYLCASCRGQEDTQYFGPGTRLTVL.

This rearrangement joins TRBV29-1 to TRBJ1-4; 10 nucleotides align to TRBD1. CDR1 is SQVTM, CDR2 ANQGSEA, per germline. The CDR3 covers 14 residues. V lost 4 bases to trimming and J lost 7 bases; unmatched junction nucleotides: 6. The CDR3: CSVVWDRGPEKLFF. CDR3 in DNA: TGCAGCGTTGTGTGGGACAGGGGTCCTGAAAAACTGTTTTTT.

The chain recombines TRBV7-9 with TRBJ1-1; D might be TRBD1 (5 bases). This CDR3 region has 13 residues. CDR1 and CDR2 (germline): SEHNR, FQNEAQ (reference sequence). Trimming removed 5 bases from V and 7 bases from J, with 14 bases in between. The CDR3 coding sequence is TGTGCCAGCAGCGACGGGGCGGGGGGTGAAGCTTTCTTT. Translating it yields CASSDGAGGEAFF.

The chain couples TRBV5-1 to TRBJ2-7, with 7 bases matching TRBD2. The CDR3 extends over 15 amino acids. The V segment lost 0 bases and the J segment 5 bases; nucleotides outside the gene matches: 8. CDR1 is SGHRS and CDR2 is YFSETQ in the germline V gene. The CDR3 region is CASSLATGGLHEQYF. CDR3 nucleotides: TGCGCCAGCAGCTTGGCCACGGGAGGCCTCCACGAGCAGTACTTC.

This clone has more than one count but fewer than ten. The chain uses TRBV29-1 and TRBJ2-7; a possible D gene is TRBD2 (6 bases). V was cut by 3 bases and J by 3 bases, with 12 bases left in between. Germline V gives CDR1 SQVTM, CDR2 ANQGSEA. This CDR3 is built from 13 residues. As DNA, the CDR3 is TGCAGCGTTGAGGGGGGTTCCATCTACGAGCAGTACTTC. The encoded protein is CSVEGGSIYEQYF.

V is TRBV5-1 and J is TRBJ2-2; possible D gene TRBD1, 5 bases. The CDR3 consists of 14 residues. Germline CDR1 SGHRS, CDR2 YFSETQ. V lost 1 base and J lost 7, with 11 bases in between. CDR3 loop: CASSLSGFNGELFF. In DNA, the CDR3 is TGCGCCAGCAGCTTGTCAGGGTTCAACGGGGAGCTGTTTTTT.

V and J are TRBV30 and TRBJ1-1, with 8 positions matching TRBD1. V was clipped by 2 bases and J by 3 bases; unmatched bases: 8. The CDR3 covers 15 residues. CDR1 is GTSNPN, CDR2 SVGIG, per germline (reference sequence). CDR3 protein: CAWSNFRGPDTEAFF. Written as DNA, the CDR3 is TGTGCCTGGAGTAACTTCAGGGGGCCCGACACTGAAGCTTTCTTT.

The chain employs TRBV7-9 and TRBJ1-2; 7 bases are shared with TRBD1. V lost 5 bases to trimming and J lost 5 bases; unmatched junction nucleotides: 5. There are 13 residues in the CDR3. Germline V gene lookup returns CDR1 SEHNR and CDR2 FQNEAQ (reference sequence). The CDR3: CASSAGQSYGYTF. The CDR3 DNA reads TGTGCCAGCAGCGCGGGACAGTCATATGGCTACACCTTC. Complete variable domain (other parts from reference TRBV7-9 and TRBJ1-2): DTGVSQNPRHKITKRGQNVTFRCDPISEHNRLYWYRQTLGQGPEFLTYFQNEAQLEKSRLLSDRFSAERPKGSFSTLEIQRTEQGDSAMYLCASSAGQSYGYTFGSGTRLTVV.

This chain uses TRBV27 with TRBJ1-1, with a tentative D call TRBD1 (6 bases). Trimming cost V 6 bases and J 4 bases, with 12 bases left between them. CDR3 length: 13 residues. In germline, CDR1 is MNHEY, CDR2 SMNVEV (reference sequence). This CDR3 reads CASRLGGATEAFF. The CDR3 DNA reads TGTGCCAGCAGACTCGGGGGGGCCACTGAAGCTTTCTTT.

The sample holds a few counts of this clone. This sequence joins TRBV11-2 and TRBJ2-1; D may be TRBD1 (6 bases). CDR3 length: 17 residues. CDR1 is SGHAT, CDR2 FQNNGV, per germline. V dropped 1 base and J dropped 4 bases, with 17 bases sitting between them. The CDR3 here is CASSLGPGTMGYNEQFF. The CDR3 region has the DNA TGTGCCAGCAGCTTAGGTCCCGGGACAATGGGGTACAATGAGCAGTTCTTC.

This clone was picked up a small number of times. V gene TRBV6-5 combines with J gene TRBJ2-7; 15 nucleotides agree with TRBD2. Germline V CDR1 and CDR2: MNHEY, SVGAGI. CDR3 length: 15 amino acids. V lost 8 bases and J lost 0; bases outside the gene matches: 2. The CDR3: CASGTSGGLSYEQYF. CDR3 bases: TGTGCCAGCGGGACTAGCGGGGGGCTCTCCTACGAGCAGTACTTC.

The rearrangement joins TRBV27 to TRBJ1-4; D is perhaps TRBD1 (5 bases). This CDR3 region has 14 residues. From germline, CDR1 is MNHEY and CDR2 SMNVEV (reference sequence). Deletions cut 6 bases from V and 0 bases from J, with 8 bases between. CDR3 region: CASRGGATNEKLFF. CDR3 DNA sequence: TGTGCCAGCAGGGGGGGAGCAACTAATGAAAAACTGTTTTTT.

The table lists this clone with a count of one. V gene TRBV15 combines with J gene TRBJ2-6; 7 positions match TRBD1. CDR3 size: 17 residues. Trimming at V came to 4 bases and at J to 0 bases, leaving 6 bases not matched to a gene. From germline, CDR1 is LNHNV and CDR2 YYDKDF (reference sequence). The CDR3, as DNA: TGTGCCACCAGCACTGACAGGGCTGCCTCTGGGGCCAACGTCCTGACTTTC. Encoded protein: CATSTDRAASGANVLTF.

The chain combines TRBV7-6 with TRBJ2-1; the match to TRBD2 covers 10 bases. CDR3 length: 15 amino acids. The junction had 6 bases not matched to a gene; V was cut back by 1 base and J by 9 bases. Germline assignment: CDR1 SGHVS and CDR2 FNYEAQ. The CDR3 here is CASSLGLAGAGEQFF. CDR3 DNA sequence: TGTGCCAGCAGCTTAGGGCTAGCGGGAGCGGGTGAGCAGTTCTTC.

This clone was detected only a few times. Other DNA sequences within the sample encode an identical CDR3. This chain joins TRBV28 and TRBJ2-1; 8 bases align to TRBD1. After removal of 6 bases from V and 4 bases from J, the junction contained 5 bases not matched to a gene. The CDR3 totals 14 residues. Germline CDR1 reads MDHEN; CDR2 reads SYDVKM. CDR3 in amino acids: CASSPGQEYNEQFF. In DNA, the CDR3 is TGTGCCAGCAGCCCGGGACAGGAGTACAATGAGCAGTTCTTC.

The chain recombines TRBV18 with TRBJ2-1, with a tentative D call TRBD1 (6 bases). Germline loops: CDR1 KGHSH, CDR2 LQKENI. The V end lost 4 bases, the J end lost 5 bases, and 21 bases lay between the germline ends. The CDR3 spans 17 residues. CDR3 in DNA: TGTGCCAGCTCACTTGCGACAGGCCCGGGCGTCAACAATGAGCAGTTCTTC. Residues: CASSLATGPGVNNEQFF.

This clone appeared many times. The rearrangement links TRBV5-5 to TRBJ1-5; perhaps TRBD1 as D (6 bases). The CDR3 loop spans 12 amino acids. V dropped 3 bases and J dropped 10 bases, with 11 bases sitting between them. The germline CDR1 and CDR2 sequences are SGHKS and YYEKEE (reference sequence). The CDR3 nucleotides are TGTGCCAGCAGCTCGGACAGAGGTCCCCAGCATTTT. This sequence encodes CASSSDRGPQHF.